The clone carrying this T cell receptor beta chain has at least ten counts. Its antigen is not identified. This record comes from a study of identical twins. The trim removed 6 bases at V and 1 base at J, leaving 14 bases unmatched. The CDR3 extends over 17 amino acids. Germline CDR1 reads SNHLY; CDR2 reads FYNNEI. Via MiXCR, TCRdb re-called the 5' RACE reads, giving one row per CDR3 protein. The profile shows some 100,000 distinct CDR3 sequences, about 6.1% of them singletons. Whole-study findings and limits: Cross-sectional statistics, not tracking of the same donors, supported the conclusions.

Only healthy Caucasians were enrolled as donors. The rearrangement joins TRBV2 to TRBJ1-1; the match to TRBD1 covers 7 bases. Sequencing was performed on memory T cells sorted from blood. The TCR was taken from a woman between 50 and 59 years old in good health. The CDR3 nucleotides are TGTGCCAGCAGACAAAATCCGGGACAGAGACCGAACACTGAAGCTTTCTTT. It is translated as CASRQNPGQRPNTEAFF.